The next 7 T cell receptor beta chains were all read from a single sample in a study of T cells in Graves' hyperthyroidism and ophthalmopathy. RNA transcripts were the template for amplifying TCR beta CDR3 regions. TCR CDR3 underwent first-round RT-PCR with the HTBI primer set. TCRdb re-analysed the multiplex PCR reads in MiXCR, keeping a single row per CDR3 protein. The table shows around 290,000 distinct CDR3 sequences, with approximately 15% occurring only once. Sequencing input: blood. The receptors were gathered from a woman aged 55-70 years with Graves' ophthalmopathy.

This clonotype appeared many times. J is TRBJ2-5 and V is TRBV6-1; D may be TRBD1 (6 bases). CDR3 length equals 14 residues. Germline V gives CDR1 MNHNS, CDR2 SASEGT. V lost 5 bases, J lost 5 bases, and 15 bases lay in between. The CDR3 DNA sequence: TGTGCCAGCAGTACAGGGATTGGAAGGGAGACCCAGTACTTC. It is translated as CASSTGIGRETQYF.

This clonotype was detected many times. The rearrangement joins TRBV3-1 to TRBJ2-2; no reliable D call. CDR3 length equals 15 residues. CDR1 and CDR2 from the germline V gene are LGHDT and YNNKEL (reference sequence). V was shortened by 0 bases and J by 1 base, with 6 bases between the two germline ends. CDR3 protein: CASSQDWRNTGELFF. In DNA form, the CDR3 reads TGTGCCAGCAGCCAAGATTGGAGGAACACCGGGGAGCTGTTTTTT.

J is TRBJ1-2 and V is TRBV20-1; no clear D. V was shortened by 3 bases and J by 3 bases, with 8 bases between the two germline ends. The V gene's germline CDR1 is DFQATT and CDR2 SNEGSKA (reference sequence). The CDR3 length is 12 residues. The CDR3 nucleotides are TGCAGTGCTAGGTTGGCCCACTATGGCTACACCTTC. This translates into CSARLAHYGYTF.

There are many counts of this clonotype. This chain uses TRBV27 with TRBJ1-1, with a weak D call TRBD1 (5 bases). This CDR3 is 15 amino acids long. Germline CDR1 reads MNHEY; CDR2 reads SMNVEV (reference sequence). The germline V and J ends were trimmed by 4 bases and 3 bases, with 15 bases remaining between them. The CDR3 spells CASSSWDRKDTEAFF. DNA for the CDR3: TGTGCCAGCAGTTCTTGGGACCGAAAGGACACTGAAGCTTTCTTT.

The chain employs TRBV28 and TRBJ1-2; D unclear. The CDR3 loop spans 15 amino acids. In germline, CDR1 is MDHEN, CDR2 SYDVKM. Trimming stripped 1 base from V and 6 bases from J, with 15 bases between. CDR3 bases: TGTGCCAGCAGTTTATATGAGGGAATCCAAGATGGCTACACCTTC. The encoded protein is CASSLYEGIQDGYTF.

This clonotype was counted ten times or more. V gene TRBV27 combines with J gene TRBJ2-7; 10 bases line up with TRBD2. J was trimmed by 5 bases and V by 5 bases; bases with no gene match: 9. CDR3 length: 15 amino acids. The germline V gene has CDR1 MNHEY and CDR2 SMNVEV (reference sequence). The CDR3 nucleotides are TGTGCCAGCAGTCGCCTCAGCGGGAGGGCCAACGAGCAGTACTTC. It translates to CASSRLSGRANEQYF.

The table lists this clonotype with many counts. A much larger clonotype is one base distant, so this may be a read error. The chain links TRBV7-9 to TRBJ2-3, with TRBD2 identical over 7 bases. J lost 5 bases, V lost 1 base, and 0 bases had no gene match. Germline V lookup: CDR1 SEHNR, CDR2 FQNEAQ (reference sequence). The CDR3 has 13 amino acids. The CDR3 sequence is CASSLVAGDTQYF. Here the CDR3 DNA reads TGTGCCAGCAGCTTAGTAGCGGGAGATACGCAGTATTTT. Filled out from reference TRBV7-9 and TRBJ2-3, the complete variable domain reads DTGVSQNPRHKITKRGQNVTFRCDPISEHNRLYWYRQTLGQGPEFLTYFQNEAQLEKSRLLSDRFSAERPKGSFSTLEIQRTEQGDSAMYLCASSLVAGDTQYFGPGTRLTVL.